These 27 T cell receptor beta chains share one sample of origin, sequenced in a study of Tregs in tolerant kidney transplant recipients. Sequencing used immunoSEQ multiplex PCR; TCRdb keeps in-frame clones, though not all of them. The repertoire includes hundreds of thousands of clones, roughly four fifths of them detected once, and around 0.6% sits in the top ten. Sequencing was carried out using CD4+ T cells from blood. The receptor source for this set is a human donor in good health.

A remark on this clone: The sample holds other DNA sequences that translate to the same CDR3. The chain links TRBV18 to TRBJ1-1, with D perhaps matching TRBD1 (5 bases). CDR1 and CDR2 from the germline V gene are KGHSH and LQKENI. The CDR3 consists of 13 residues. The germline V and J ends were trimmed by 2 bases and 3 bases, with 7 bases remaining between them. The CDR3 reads CASSPGGDTEAFF. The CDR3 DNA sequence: TGTGCCAGCTCACCAGGGGGGGACACTGAAGCTTTCTTT.

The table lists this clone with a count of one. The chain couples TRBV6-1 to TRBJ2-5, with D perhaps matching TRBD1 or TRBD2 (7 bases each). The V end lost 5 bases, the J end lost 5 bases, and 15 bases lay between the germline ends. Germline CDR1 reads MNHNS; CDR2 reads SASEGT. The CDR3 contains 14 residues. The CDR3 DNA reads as TGTGCCAGCAGTTATCAGGGGGGGGCGGAGACCCAGTACTTC. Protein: CASSYQGGAETQYF.

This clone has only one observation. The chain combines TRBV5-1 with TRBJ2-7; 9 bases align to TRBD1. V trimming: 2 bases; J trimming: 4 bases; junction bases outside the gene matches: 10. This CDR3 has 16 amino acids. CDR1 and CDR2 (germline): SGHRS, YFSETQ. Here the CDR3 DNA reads TGCGCCAGCAGCTTTGGTTGGGACAGGGCAGGGTACGAGCAGTACTTC. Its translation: CASSFGWDRAGYEQYF.

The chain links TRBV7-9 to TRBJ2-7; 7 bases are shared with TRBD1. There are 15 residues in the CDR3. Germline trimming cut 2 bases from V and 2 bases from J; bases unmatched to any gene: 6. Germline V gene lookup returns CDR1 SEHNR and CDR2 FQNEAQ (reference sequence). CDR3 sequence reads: CASSLFDRDTYEQYF. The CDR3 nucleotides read TGTGCCAGCAGCTTATTCGACAGGGATACCTACGAGCAGTACTTC. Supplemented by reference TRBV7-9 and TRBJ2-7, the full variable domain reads DTGVSQNPRHKITKRGQNVTFRCDPISEHNRLYWYRQTLGQGPEFLTYFQNEAQLEKSRLLSDRFSAERPKGSFSTLEIQRTEQGDSAMYLCASSLFDRDTYEQYFGPGTRLTVT.

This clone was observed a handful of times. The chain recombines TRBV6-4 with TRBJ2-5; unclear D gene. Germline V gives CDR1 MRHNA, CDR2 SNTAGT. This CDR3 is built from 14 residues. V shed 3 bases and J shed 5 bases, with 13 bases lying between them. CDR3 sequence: CASSEKGESETQYF. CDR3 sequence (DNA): TGTGCCAGCAGTGAAAAAGGCGAGTCGGAGACCCAGTACTTC.

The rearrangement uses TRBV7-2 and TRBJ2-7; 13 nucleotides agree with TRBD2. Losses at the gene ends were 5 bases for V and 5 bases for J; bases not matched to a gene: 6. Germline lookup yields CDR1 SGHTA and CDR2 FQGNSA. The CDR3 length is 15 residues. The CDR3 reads CASSRTSGSFDEQYF. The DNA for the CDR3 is TGTGCCAGCAGCCGGACTAGCGGGAGTTTCGACGAGCAGTACTTC.

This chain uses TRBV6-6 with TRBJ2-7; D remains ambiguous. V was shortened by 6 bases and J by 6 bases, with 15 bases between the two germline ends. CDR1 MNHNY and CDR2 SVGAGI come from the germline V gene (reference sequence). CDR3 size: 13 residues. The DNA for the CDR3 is TGTGCCAGCAGGGACCATTCGAAGGGCGAGCAGTACTTC. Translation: CASRDHSKGEQYF.

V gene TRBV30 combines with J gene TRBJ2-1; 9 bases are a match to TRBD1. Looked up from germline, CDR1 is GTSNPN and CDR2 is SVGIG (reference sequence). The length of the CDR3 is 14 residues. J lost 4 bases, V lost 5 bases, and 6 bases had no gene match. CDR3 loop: CAWGAGTGYNEQFF. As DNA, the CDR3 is TGTGCCTGGGGAGCAGGGACAGGGTACAATGAGCAGTTCTTC.

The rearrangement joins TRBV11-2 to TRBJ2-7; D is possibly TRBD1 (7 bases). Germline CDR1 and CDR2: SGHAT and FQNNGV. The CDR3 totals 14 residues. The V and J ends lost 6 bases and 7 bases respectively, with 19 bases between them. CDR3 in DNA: TGTGCCAGCAGTCAAAACAGGGGCCGGGGGGAGCAGTACTTC. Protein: CASSQNRGRGEQYF.

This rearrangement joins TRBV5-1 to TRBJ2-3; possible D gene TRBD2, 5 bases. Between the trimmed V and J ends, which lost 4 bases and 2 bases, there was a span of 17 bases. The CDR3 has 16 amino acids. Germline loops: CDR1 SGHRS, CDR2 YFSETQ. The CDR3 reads CASSPGLGTITDTQYF. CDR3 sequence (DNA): TGCGCCAGCAGCCCTGGACTCGGAACTATCACAGATACGCAGTATTTT.

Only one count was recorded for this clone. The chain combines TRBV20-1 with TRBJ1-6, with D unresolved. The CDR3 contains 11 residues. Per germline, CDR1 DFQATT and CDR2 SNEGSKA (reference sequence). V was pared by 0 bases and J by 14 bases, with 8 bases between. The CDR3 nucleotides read TGCAGTGCTAGAGATCAACTTGCCCTCCACTTT. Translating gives CSARDQLALHF.

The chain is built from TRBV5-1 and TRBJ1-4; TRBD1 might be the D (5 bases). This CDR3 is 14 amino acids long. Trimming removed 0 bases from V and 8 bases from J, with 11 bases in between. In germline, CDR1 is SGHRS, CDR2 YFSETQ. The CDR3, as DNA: TGCGCCAGCAGCTTGGAAGGGGATGGAGAAAAACTGTTTTTT. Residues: CASSLEGDGEKLFF. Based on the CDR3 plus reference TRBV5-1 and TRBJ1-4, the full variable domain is KAGVTQTPRYLIKTRGQQVTLSCSPISGHRSVSWYQQTPGQGLQFLFEYFSETQRNKGNFPGRFSGRQFSNSRSEMNVSTLELGDSALYLCASSLEGDGEKLFFGSGTQLSVL.

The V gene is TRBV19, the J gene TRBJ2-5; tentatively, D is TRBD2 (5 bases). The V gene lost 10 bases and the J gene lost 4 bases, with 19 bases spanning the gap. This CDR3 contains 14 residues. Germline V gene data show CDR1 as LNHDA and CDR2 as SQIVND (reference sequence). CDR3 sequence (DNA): TGTGCCACCTTAGGATTAGGCCGGGGAGAGACCCAGTACTTC. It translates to CATLGLGRGETQYF. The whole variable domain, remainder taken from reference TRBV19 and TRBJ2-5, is DGGITQSPKYLFRKEGQNVTLSCEQNLNHDAMYWYRQDPGQGLRLIYYSQIVNDFQKGDIAEGYSVSREKKESFPLTVTSAQKNPTAFYLCATLGLGRGETQYFGPGTRLLVL.

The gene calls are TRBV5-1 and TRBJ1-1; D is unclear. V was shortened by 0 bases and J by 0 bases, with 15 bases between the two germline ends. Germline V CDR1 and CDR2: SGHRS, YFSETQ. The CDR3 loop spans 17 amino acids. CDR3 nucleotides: TGCGCCAGCAGCTTGGAGGGTCCACCCTCTCTGAACACTGAAGCTTTCTTT. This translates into CASSLEGPPSLNTEAFF.

The CDR3 spells CASSFWETQYF. The DNA for the CDR3 is TGTGCCAGTTCGTTCTGGGAGACCCAGTACTTC. The V gene is TRBV6-5, the J gene TRBJ2-5; no firm D call. In germline, CDR1 is MNHEY, CDR2 SVGAGI. This CDR3 spans 11 amino acids. V gave up 9 bases and J gave up 5 bases, with 10 bases separating them.

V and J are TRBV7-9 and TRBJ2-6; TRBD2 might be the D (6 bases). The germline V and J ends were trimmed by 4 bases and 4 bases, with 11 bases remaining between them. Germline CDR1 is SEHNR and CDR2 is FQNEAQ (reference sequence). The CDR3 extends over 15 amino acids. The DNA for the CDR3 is TGTGCCAGCAGCTCCCGGGGGAGAGGGGCCAACGTCCTGACTTTC. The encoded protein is CASSSRGRGANVLTF.

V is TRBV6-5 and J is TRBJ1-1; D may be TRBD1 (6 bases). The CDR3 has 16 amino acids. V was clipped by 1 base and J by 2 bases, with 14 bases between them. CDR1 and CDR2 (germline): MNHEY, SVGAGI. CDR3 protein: CASSYYRGGRNTEAFF. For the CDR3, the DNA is TGTGCCAGCAGTTACTATAGGGGGGGGAGAAACACTGAAGCTTTCTTT.

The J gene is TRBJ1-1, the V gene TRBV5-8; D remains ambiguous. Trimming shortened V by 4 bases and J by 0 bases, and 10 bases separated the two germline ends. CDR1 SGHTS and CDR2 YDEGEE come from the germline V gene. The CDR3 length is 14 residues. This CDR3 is CASSRGFLNTEAFF. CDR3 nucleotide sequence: TGTGCCAGCAGCCGAGGTTTTTTGAACACTGAAGCTTTCTTT.

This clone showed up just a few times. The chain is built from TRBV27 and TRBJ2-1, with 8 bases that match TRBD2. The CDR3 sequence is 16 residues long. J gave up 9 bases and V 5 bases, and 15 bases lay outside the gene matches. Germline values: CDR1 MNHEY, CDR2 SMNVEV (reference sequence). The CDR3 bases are TGTGCCAGCAGTCCGCCGACTAGCGCCTTGAAGGTTGAGCAGTTCTTC. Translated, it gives CASSPPTSALKVEQFF.

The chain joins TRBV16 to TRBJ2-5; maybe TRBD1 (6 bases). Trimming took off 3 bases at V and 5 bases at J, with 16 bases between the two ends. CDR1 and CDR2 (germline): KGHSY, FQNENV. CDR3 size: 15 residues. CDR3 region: CASSQGAPRRETQYF. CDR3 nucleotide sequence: TGTGCCAGCAGCCAGGGGGCCCCCCGGAGGGAGACCCAGTACTTC.

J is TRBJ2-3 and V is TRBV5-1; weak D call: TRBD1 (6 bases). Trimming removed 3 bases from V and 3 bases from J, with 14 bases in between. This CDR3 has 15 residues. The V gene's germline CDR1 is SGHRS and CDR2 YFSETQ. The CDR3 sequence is CASSSRHQGTDTQYF. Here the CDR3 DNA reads TGCGCCAGCAGCTCCCGACACCAGGGGACAGATACGCAGTATTTT.

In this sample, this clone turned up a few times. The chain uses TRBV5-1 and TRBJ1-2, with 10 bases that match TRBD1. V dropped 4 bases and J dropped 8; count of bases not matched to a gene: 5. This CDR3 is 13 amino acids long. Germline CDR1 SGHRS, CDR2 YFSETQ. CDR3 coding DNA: TGCGCCAGCAGCCCCCGGGACAGGGGAGGCTACACCTTC. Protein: CASSPRDRGGYTF.

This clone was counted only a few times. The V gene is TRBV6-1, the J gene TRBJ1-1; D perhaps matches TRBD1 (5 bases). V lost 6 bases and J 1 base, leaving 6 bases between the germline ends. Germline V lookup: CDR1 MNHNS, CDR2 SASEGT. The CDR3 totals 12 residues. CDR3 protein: CASSTGNTEAFF. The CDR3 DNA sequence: TGTGCCAGCAGCACAGGGAACACTGAAGCTTTCTTT.

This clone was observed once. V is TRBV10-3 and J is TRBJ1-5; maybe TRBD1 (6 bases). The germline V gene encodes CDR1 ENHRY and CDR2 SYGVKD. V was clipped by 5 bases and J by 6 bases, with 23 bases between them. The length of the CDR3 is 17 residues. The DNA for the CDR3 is TGTGCCATCAGTTCTGGGGACATCCAGGGCCTTAGTCAGCCCCAGCATTTT. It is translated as CAISSGDIQGLSQPQHF.

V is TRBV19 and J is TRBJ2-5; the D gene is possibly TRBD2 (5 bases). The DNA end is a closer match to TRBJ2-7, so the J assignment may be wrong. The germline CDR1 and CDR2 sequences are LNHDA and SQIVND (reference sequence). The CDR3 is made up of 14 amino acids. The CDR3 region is CASSIGGSSYEQYF. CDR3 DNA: TGTGCCAGTAGTATAGGTGGGAGCTCCTACGAGCAGTACTTC.

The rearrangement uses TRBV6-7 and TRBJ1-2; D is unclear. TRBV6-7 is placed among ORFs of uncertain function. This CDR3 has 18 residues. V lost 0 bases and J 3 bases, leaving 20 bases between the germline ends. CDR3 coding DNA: TGTGCCAGCAGTTACTCGACATTACTAGGGAGGCACTACTATGGCTACACCTTC. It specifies CASSYSTLLGRHYYGYTF.

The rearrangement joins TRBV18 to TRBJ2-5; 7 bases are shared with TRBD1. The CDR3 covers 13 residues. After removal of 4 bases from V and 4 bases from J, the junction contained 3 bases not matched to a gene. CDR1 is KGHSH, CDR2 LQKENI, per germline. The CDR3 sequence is CASSQNRGETQYF. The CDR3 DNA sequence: TGTGCCAGCTCACAAAACAGGGGAGAGACCCAGTACTTC.